One and the same sample provided the 18 T cell receptor beta chains below, sequenced in a study of blood T cells in healthy people across ages. A sample-barcoded 5' primer and a J-beta primer mix were used in a second PCR of roughly 6 to 11 cycles. TCRdb redid the calling of the 5' RACE reads with MiXCR, one entry per CDR3 protein. Of over a million distinct CDR3 sequences in the sample, around 59% are singletons; the top ten hold 6.7%. The sequenced material came from blood. The receptors come from a man aged 18-30 years in good health.

This sequence joins TRBV20-1 and TRBJ1-6, with D possibly TRBD1 on 5 matching bases. Germline V gene sequence: CDR1 DFQATT, CDR2 SNEGSKA (reference sequence). There are 15 residues in the CDR3. Trimming shortened V by 2 bases and J by 5 bases, and 13 bases separated the two germline ends. The CDR3 DNA reads TGCAGTGCTAGATCGAATAGGGGTGATAATTCACCCCTCCACTTT. It specifies CSARSNRGDNSPLHF.

The rearrangement uses TRBV29-1 and TRBJ2-5; D is perhaps TRBD1 (5 bases). V was trimmed by 4 bases and J by 2 bases, leaving 11 bases between them. The CDR3 is made up of 13 amino acids. In germline, CDR1 is SQVTM, CDR2 ANQGSEA. The CDR3 loop is CSVGGRQQETQYF. The CDR3 DNA sequence: TGCAGCGTTGGGGGCCGTCAACAAGAGACCCAGTACTTC.

There are many counts of this clonotype. The gene calls are TRBV29-1 and TRBJ2-1; D is unclear. CDR1 is SQVTM, CDR2 ANQGSEA, per germline. The CDR3 totals 13 residues. V was pared by 4 bases and J by 0 bases, with 7 bases between. In DNA, the CDR3 is TGCAGCGTTGCCAGCAGCTCCTACAATGAGCAGTTCTTC. As protein: CSVASSSYNEQFF.

The chain uses TRBV7-9 and TRBJ1-1; D remains ambiguous. From germline, CDR1 is SEHNR and CDR2 FQNEAQ (reference sequence). The CDR3 contains 15 residues. Deletions cut 1 base from V and 0 bases from J, with 9 bases between. The DNA for the CDR3 is TGTGCCAGCAGCTTAGGGGCCCAGGTGAACACTGAAGCTTTCTTT. The encoded protein is CASSLGAQVNTEAFF. Drawing the rest from reference TRBV7-9 and TRBJ1-1, the complete variable domain is DTGVSQNPRHKITKRGQNVTFRCDPISEHNRLYWYRQTLGQGPEFLTYFQNEAQLEKSRLLSDRFSAERPKGSFSTLEIQRTEQGDSAMYLCASSLGAQVNTEAFFGQGTRLTVV.

This clonotype turned up a few times. The chain has TRBV18 and TRBJ2-1, with 7 bases matching TRBD2. Looked up from germline, CDR1 is KGHSH and CDR2 is LQKENI. The CDR3 runs 13 residues. The J segment lost 7 bases and the V segment lost 10 bases, leaving 10 bases of the junction unmatched. CDR3 residues: CATQRERNNEQFF. CDR3 nucleotide sequence: TGTGCCACCCAGCGGGAACGAAATAATGAGCAGTTCTTC.

This clonotype has just one count. V is TRBV20-1 and J is TRBJ2-1; 8 nucleotides line up with TRBD2. Germline trimming cut 6 bases from V and 10 bases from J; bases unmatched to any gene: 5. The CDR3 totals 11 residues. In germline, CDR1 is DFQATT, CDR2 SNEGSKA (reference sequence). This chain's CDR3 is CSAWTSREQFF. The CDR3 DNA reads TGCAGTGCATGGACTAGCCGGGAGCAGTTCTTC.

The rearrangement uses TRBV20-1 and TRBJ1-2; 7 nucleotides agree with TRBD1. CDR3 size: 14 residues. The germline gives CDR1 DFQATT, CDR2 SNEGSKA (reference sequence). V lost 8 bases, J lost 6 bases, and 15 bases stayed unmatched. CDR3 nucleotide sequence: TGCAGTACTATGGACAGGAACGGGGGCCATGGCTACACCTTC. It translates to CSTMDRNGGHGYTF.

This clonotype showed up just a few times. This rearrangement joins TRBV12-3 or TRBV12-4 to TRBJ2-1; maybe TRBD2 (6 bases). CDR3 length: 14 residues. The V gene lost 3 bases and the J gene lost 5 bases, with 11 bases spanning the gap. The CDR3 sequence: CASSLSAGNNEQFF. The CDR3, as DNA: TGTGCCAGCAGTTTGTCAGCGGGCAACAATGAGCAGTTCTTC.

This clonotype was seen more than once but under ten times. The chain employs TRBV6-5 and TRBJ2-7, with 8 bases aligning to TRBD1. This CDR3 is built from 14 residues. Trimming took 6 bases from V and 4 from J; bases not matched to a gene: 8. Germline CDR1 MNHEY, CDR2 SVGAGI. The CDR3 sequence: CASSDRGALYEQYF. DNA of the CDR3: TGTGCCAGCAGCGACAGGGGCGCCCTTTACGAGCAGTACTTC.

The V and J genes are TRBV6-5 and TRBJ2-1, with 7 positions matching TRBD2. Germline trimming cut 6 bases from V and 6 bases from J; bases unmatched to any gene: 14. The CDR3 spans 16 residues. Germline assignment: CDR1 MNHEY and CDR2 SVGAGI. The CDR3 reads CASRLGGVAYFNEQFF. The CDR3 region has the DNA TGTGCCAGCAGACTGGGGGGGGTAGCATACTTCAATGAGCAGTTCTTC.

This clonotype has a single count. This chain links TRBV20-1 with TRBJ2-7, with 10 nucleotides matching TRBD2. The ends lost 0 bases at V and 1 base at J; junction bases unmatched: 3. The CDR3 is 15 residues long. Germline-derived CDR1 and CDR2 are DFQATT and SNEGSKA (reference sequence). The CDR3 spells CSARDISGGSYEQYF. In DNA, the CDR3 is TGCAGTGCTAGAGATATTAGCGGGGGGTCCTACGAGCAGTACTTC.

On this clonotype itself: Sequence at one end of the junction differs from germline and may be a read error. J is TRBJ2-1 and V is TRBV29-1; TRBD1 matches 7 bases. Per the germline V gene, CDR1 is SQVTM and CDR2 is ANQGSEA. This CDR3 is 16 amino acids long. Here the CDR3 DNA reads TGCAGCGTTGAAGATCCGAGGACAGGCTACTACAATGAGAAGTTCTTC. Protein product: CSVEDPRTGYYNEKFF.

This chain uses TRBV10-2 with TRBJ2-7; D ambiguous. CDR1 WSHSY and CDR2 SAAADI come from the germline V gene. CDR3 size: 14 residues. Trimming stripped 4 bases from V and 3 bases from J, with 13 bases between. The CDR3 region is CASSVGRTVYEQYF. The CDR3 DNA is TGCGCCAGCAGTGTAGGTAGGACGGTCTACGAGCAGTACTTC.

The chain employs TRBV27 and TRBJ2-3, with D perhaps given as TRBD1 or TRBD2 (6 bases each). This CDR3 contains 17 residues. V shed 5 bases and J shed 0 bases, with 18 bases lying between them. CDR1 is MNHEY and CDR2 is SMNVEV in the germline V gene (reference sequence). The CDR3 loop is CASSPPGGGSSTDTQYF. CDR3 in DNA: TGTGCCAGCAGTCCCCCCGGAGGGGGTTCTAGCACAGATACGCAGTATTTT.

The chain uses TRBV18 and TRBJ2-7; 12 nucleotides align to TRBD1. Germline values: CDR1 KGHSH, CDR2 LQKENI. With 6 bases clipped from V and 2 bases from J, the junction kept 5 bases outside the gene matches. The CDR3 consists of 15 residues. In DNA form, the CDR3 reads TGTGCCAGCTCCGCGGGACAGGGGGCAGCCTACGAGCAGTACTTC. This codes for CASSAGQGAAYEQYF.

This clonotype occurred a few times. J is TRBJ1-2 and V is TRBV29-1; 7 bases are a match to TRBD1. V lost 2 bases and J lost 2; bases outside the gene matches: 11. Germline V gene data show CDR1 as SQVTM and CDR2 as ANQGSEA. This CDR3 is 16 amino acids long. The CDR3, as DNA: TGCAGCGTTGAACTAGCTGGCCAGGGGGGGAACTATGGCTACACCTTC. Protein sequence: CSVELAGQGGNYGYTF.

In its sample, this clonotype was seen a few times. The chain employs TRBV5-5 and TRBJ2-1; D not resolved. Germline V gene sequence: CDR1 SGHKS, CDR2 YYEKEE (reference sequence). This CDR3 has 10 amino acids. With 7 bases removed from V and 6 bases from J, the gap between germline ends came to 5 bases. In DNA, the CDR3 is TGTGCCAGCGACGCCAATGAGCAGTTCTTC. Its translation: CASDANEQFF.

The V gene is TRBV9, the J gene TRBJ2-7, with 9 nucleotides matching TRBD1. CDR3 length: 14 residues. The ends lost 4 bases at V and 6 bases at J; junction bases unmatched: 8. Germline V lookup: CDR1 SGDLS, CDR2 YYNGEE. The CDR3 loop reads CASSPTGGPSEQYF. The CDR3 region has the DNA TGTGCCAGCAGCCCAACAGGGGGCCCTTCCGAGCAGTACTTC.